This TCR beta chain comes out of a study of somatic mutations in cytotoxic T cells in rheumatoid arthritis. The protocol was immunoSEQ multiplex PCR, while the TCRdb copy is restricted to in-frame clones and leaves out a portion. The sample holds around 13,000 clones, 75% to 80% seen once. V gave up 5 bases and J gave up 2 bases, with 10 bases separating them. The CDR3 spans 13 residues. The germline V gene encodes CDR1 SGHAT and CDR2 FQNNGV. Sequenced input: CD8+ T cells sorted from blood. This TCR derives from an adult with rheumatoid arthritis. The chain is built from TRBV11-2 and TRBJ2-7; D uncertain. Written as DNA, the CDR3 is TGTGCCAGCAGCGGGCCCGAGACCTACGAGCAGTACTTC. Translating gives CASSGPETYEQYF.